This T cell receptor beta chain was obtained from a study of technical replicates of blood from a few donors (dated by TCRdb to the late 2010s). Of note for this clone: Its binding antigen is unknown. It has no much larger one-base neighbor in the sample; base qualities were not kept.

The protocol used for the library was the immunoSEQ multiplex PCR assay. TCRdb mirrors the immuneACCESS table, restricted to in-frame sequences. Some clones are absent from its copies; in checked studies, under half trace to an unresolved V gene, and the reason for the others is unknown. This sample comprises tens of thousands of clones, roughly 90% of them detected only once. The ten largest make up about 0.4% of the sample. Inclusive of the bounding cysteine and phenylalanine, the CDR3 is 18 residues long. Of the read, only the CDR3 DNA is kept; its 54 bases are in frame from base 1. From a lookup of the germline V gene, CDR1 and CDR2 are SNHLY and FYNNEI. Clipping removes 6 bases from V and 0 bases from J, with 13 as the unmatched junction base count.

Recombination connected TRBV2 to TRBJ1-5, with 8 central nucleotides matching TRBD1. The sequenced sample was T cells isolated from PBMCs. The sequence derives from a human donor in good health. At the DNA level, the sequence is TGTGCCAGCAGCATAGACAGGGGTGAACCTTATAGCAATCAGCCCCAGCATTTT. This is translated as CASSIDRGEPYSNQPQHF.